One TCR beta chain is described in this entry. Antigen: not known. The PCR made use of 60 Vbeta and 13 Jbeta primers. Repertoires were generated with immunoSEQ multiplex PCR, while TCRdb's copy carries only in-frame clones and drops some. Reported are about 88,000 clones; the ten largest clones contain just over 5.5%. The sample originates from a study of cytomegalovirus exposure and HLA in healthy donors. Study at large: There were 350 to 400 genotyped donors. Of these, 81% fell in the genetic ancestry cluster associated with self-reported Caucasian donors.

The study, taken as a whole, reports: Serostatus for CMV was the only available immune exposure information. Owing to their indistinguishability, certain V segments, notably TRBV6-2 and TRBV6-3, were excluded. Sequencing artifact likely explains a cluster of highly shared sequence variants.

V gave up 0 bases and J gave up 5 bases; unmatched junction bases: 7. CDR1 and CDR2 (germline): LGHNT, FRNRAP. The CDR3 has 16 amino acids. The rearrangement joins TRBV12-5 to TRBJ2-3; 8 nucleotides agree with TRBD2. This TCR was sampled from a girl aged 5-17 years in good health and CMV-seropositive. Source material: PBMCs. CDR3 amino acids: CASGLVAGGSLDTQYF. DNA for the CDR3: TGTGCTAGTGGTTTGGTTGCGGGGGGATCTTTAGATACGCAGTATTTT.